This T cell receptor (beta chain) was found in a study of blood T cells in healthy people across ages. Study-level background: Template switching picked up about one barcoded beta molecule for each two T cells. Study-wide points: Long-lived and aged donors differed, with more naive CD4+ cells and higher diversity in the long-lived.

The sample holds a few counts of this clonotype. Its antigen is undetermined. A much larger clone differs by one base, so this may be a read error. PCR was performed a second time for about 7 to 11 cycles using a sample-barcoded 5' primer and a J-beta primer mix. Each of the cDNA molecules was tagged by a template-switch adaptor with 12 random nucleotides. One entry per CDR3 protein results from TCRdb running MiXCR on the 5' RACE reads. The table lists around 1,000,000 distinct CDR3 sequences, approximately 26% of them singletons, with 0.65% to 0.75% in the top ten. The germline V and J ends were trimmed by 3 bases and 6 bases, with 5 bases remaining between them. The CDR3 sequence is 12 residues long. This same sample was also part of a study on T cells of mothers and their children. In that study: At a sensitivity of around 100 clones per million clonotypes, no persistent microchimeric T cell clones appeared.

Material for sequencing was blood. The chain combines TRBV12-3 or TRBV12-4 with TRBJ2-2; D unresolved. The sequence derives from a girl aged 2-15 years in good health. The CDR3 is CASSFEAGELFF. The CDR3 DNA is TGTGCCAGCAGTTTCGAGGCCGGGGAGCTGTTTTTT.